Below, 13 T cell receptor beta chains from the same sample are listed, as sequenced in a study of T cells in Graves' hyperthyroidism and ophthalmopathy. Amplification of TCR beta CDR3 regions used RNA as the template. Using the HTBI primer set, a first-round RT-PCR was run on the TCR CDR3. TCRdb independently ran MiXCR on the multiplex PCR reads; one entry per CDR3 protein. This sample has around 690,000 distinct CDR3 sequences, with approximately 15% found just once. Sequenced: blood. Receptor source: a man in his fifties or sixties with Graves' hyperthyroidism.

This clonotype was recorded many times. The chain recombines TRBV20-1 with TRBJ2-2, with D hard to call. Between the trimmed V and J ends, which lost 0 bases and 6 bases, there was a span of 8 bases. This CDR3 is 13 amino acids long. CDR1 and CDR2 from the germline V gene are DFQATT and SNEGSKA (reference sequence). CDR3: CSARDQRPGELFF. CDR3 bases: TGCAGTGCTAGAGATCAAAGGCCCGGGGAGCTGTTTTTT.

The CDR3 bases are TGTGCCAGCAACTCGTCGGGCGGGACAGGGAGAAACGAGCAGTACTTC. As protein: CASNSSGGTGRNEQYF. This rearrangement joins TRBV6-2 or TRBV6-3 to TRBJ2-7; 9 bases line up with TRBD1. In germline, CDR1 is MNHEY, CDR2 SVGEGT. V was clipped by 7 bases and J by 5 bases; unmatched bases: 15. The CDR3 is made up of 16 amino acids.

At least ten counts were recorded for this clonotype. The CDR3 sequence is CASSLALSSGGLTDTQYF. CDR3 DNA sequence: TGTGCCAGCAGCTTAGCGTTGTCTAGCGGGGGCCTCACAGATACGCAGTATTTT. J is TRBJ2-3 and V is TRBV7-2, with 10 bases aligning to TRBD2. The germline CDR1 and CDR2 sequences are SGHTA and FQGNSA. The CDR3 is made up of 18 amino acids. J lost 2 bases, V lost 0 bases, and 8 bases had no gene match. The complete variable domain, with remaining parts taken from reference TRBV7-2 and TRBJ2-3, reads GAGVSQSPSNKVTEKGKDVELRCDPISGHTALYWYRQSLGQGLEFLIYFQGNSAPDKSGLPSDRFSAERTGGSVSTLTIQRTQQEDSAVYLCASSLALSSGGLTDTQYFGPGTRLTVL.

This clonotype appeared many times. This chain joins TRBV28 and TRBJ1-1, with TRBD1 as a possible D gene (6 bases). V shed 7 bases and J shed 1 base, with 7 bases lying between them. CDR1 and CDR2 (germline): MDHEN, SYDVKM. The CDR3 spans 12 residues. The CDR3 DNA follows: TGTGCCAGCAAACAGGGGAACACTGAAGCTTTCTTT. Protein product: CASKQGNTEAFF. The full variable domain, in which reference TRBV28 and TRBJ1-1 provide the parts outside the CDR3, is DVKVTQSSRYLVKRTGEKVFLECVQDMDHENMFWYRQDPGLGLRLIYFSYDVKMKEKGDIPEGYSVSREKKERFSLILESASTNQTSMYLCASKQGNTEAFFGQGTRLTVV.

The V and J genes are TRBV5-6 and TRBJ2-2, with D maybe TRBD2 (5 bases). Trimming removed 1 base from V and 1 base from J, with 8 bases in between. The CDR3 consists of 15 residues. The germline CDR1 and CDR2 sequences are SGHDT and YYEEEE. CDR3 residues: CASSLRRENTGELFF. CDR3 DNA: TGTGCCAGCAGCTTGCGACGGGAGAACACCGGGGAGCTGTTTTTT.

The chain joins TRBV27 to TRBJ1-1; 9 positions match TRBD1. CDR3 length: 13 residues. Unmatched junction bases numbered 5, after V lost 8 bases and J lost 4 bases. The V gene's germline CDR1 is MNHEY and CDR2 SMNVEV (reference sequence). The CDR3 region has the DNA TGTGCCAGCCGGTTACAGGGGGCCACTGAAGCTTTCTTT. It translates to CASRLQGATEAFF.

This clonotype showed up many times. The chain couples TRBV20-1 to TRBJ2-7; 7 nucleotides line up with TRBD2. Germline V gene data show CDR1 as DFQATT and CDR2 as SNEGSKA (reference sequence). CDR3 length: 15 amino acids. J gave up 5 bases and V 0 bases, and 10 bases lay outside the gene matches. DNA of the CDR3: TGCAGTGCTAGAGATCCGGCTAGCGGTATGAACGAGCAGTACTTC. Its protein product is CSARDPASGMNEQYF.

This clonotype was seen repeatedly, ten times or more. The rearrangement links TRBV7-2 to TRBJ2-5; D might be TRBD1 (5 bases). In germline, CDR1 is SGHTA, CDR2 FQGNSA. The CDR3 runs to 13 residues. Trimming left V 5 bases short and J 3 bases short, with 10 bases between. The CDR3 here is CASSAGLKETQYF. The CDR3 DNA reads as TGTGCCAGCAGCGCAGGGCTGAAAGAGACCCAGTACTTC. The full variable domain, its missing parts supplied by reference TRBV7-2 and TRBJ2-5, is GAGVSQSPSNKVTEKGKDVELRCDPISGHTALYWYRQSLGQGLEFLIYFQGNSAPDKSGLPSDRFSAERTGGSVSTLTIQRTQQEDSAVYLCASSAGLKETQYFGPGTRLLVL.

This clonotype was seen ten or more times. This chain's CDR3 is CATSDTTPTGVHTEAFF. Written as DNA, the CDR3 is TGTGCCACCAGTGATACCACCCCCACAGGGGTCCACACTGAAGCTTTCTTT. The chain uses TRBV24-1 and TRBJ1-1, with 7 bases identical to TRBD1. The CDR3 runs 17 residues. V lost 3 bases to trimming and J lost 3 bases; unmatched junction nucleotides: 12. Germline-derived CDR1 and CDR2 are KGHDR and SFDVKD.

The rearrangement joins TRBV2 to TRBJ2-1; no clear D. Germline CDR1 reads SNHLY; CDR2 reads FYNNEI. V was pared by 3 bases and J by 2 bases, with 11 bases between. The CDR3 contains 15 residues. The CDR3 DNA reads as TGTGCCAGCAGTGATCCGGCAAACCCCTACAATGAGCAGTTCTTC. Translating it yields CASSDPANPYNEQFF.

The chain carries TRBV27 and TRBJ2-1; 7 bases align to TRBD2. With 2 bases clipped from V and 8 bases from J, the junction kept 6 bases outside the gene matches. CDR3 length: 14 residues. The germline gives CDR1 MNHEY, CDR2 SMNVEV (reference sequence). CDR3 nucleotide sequence: TGTGCCAGCAGTTTAATTTTAGCGGGCCATGAGCAGTTCTTC. Residues: CASSLILAGHEQFF.

The chain joins TRBV28 to TRBJ2-1, with TRBD2 matching 9 bases. Germline CDR1 and CDR2: MDHEN and SYDVKM. V lost 4 bases, J lost 9 bases, and 16 bases stayed unmatched. This CDR3 contains 17 residues. The CDR3 DNA follows: TGTGCCAGCAGTTATATAACAACGGGCGGGAGGGCCGGTGAGCAGTTCTTC. Translated: CASSYITTGGRAGEQFF.

The chain links TRBV27 to TRBJ2-7; maybe TRBD2 (5 bases). Deletions cut 10 bases from V and 4 bases from J, with 14 bases between. The CDR3 totals 12 residues. Germline CDR1 MNHEY, CDR2 SMNVEV (reference sequence). DNA for the CDR3: TGTGCCAACCGGACTGGGGAATACGAGCAGTACTTC. As protein: CANRTGEYEQYF.